This T cell receptor beta chain was sequenced in a study of T cells in Graves' hyperthyroidism and ophthalmopathy (dated by TCRdb to between 2018 and 2021). About the full investigation: Peripheral blood was sampled at the time of initial diagnosis, prior to any treatment. Prospective prediction of ophthalmopathy was tested in an independent validation cohort of fewer than 20 hyperthyroidism patients and around 16 patients who later progressed to ophthalmopathy. For training and testing, the 80 to 100 patients in the discovery cohort were randomly divided in a 7:3 ratio. Following sampling, methimazole starting at 30 mg daily was given to hyperthyroidism patients, and high-dose intravenous methylprednisolone was given to ophthalmopathy patients. Thyroid tissue and blood T-cell repertoires from about six Graves' hyperthyroidism patients were also compared in the study. The paper reports TCR Vbeta CDR3 sequencing of roughly 140 peripheral blood samples: 40 to 45 ophthalmopathy, 75 to 80 hyperthyroidism and 17 progressor patients. To identify distinguishing TCR V-J signatures, a discovery cohort of roughly 100 patients was used, comprising 43 with Graves' ophthalmopathy and approximately 58 with stable Graves' hyperthyroidism. Broad study findings and their caveats: In validation, the model predicted progression to ophthalmopathy with approximately 70% sensitivity and less than 80% specificity, a median of about 6.7 months before onset. Most expanded thyroid clonotypes (frequency above 0.001) were also found in blood, which suggests that blood repertoires may mirror thyroid immune responses. In cross-validation, a model built on a 13 V-J signature told ophthalmopathy apart from stable hyperthyroidism with approximately 90% sensitivity and roughly 81% specificity, and in testing the same model reached 80%/75%. Sample size was not statistically predetermined, and blinding of investigators to group allocation was not performed.

Stable Graves' hyperthyroidism was defined as the absence of progression to ophthalmopathy over 18 months of follow-up. Hyperthyroidism patients were aged 18 to 65 years and newly diagnosed, with disease duration of less than 2 months. Exclusion was applied to patients with uncontrolled infections, other autoimmune diseases, pregnancy or lactation. Diagnoses were established on the basis of clinical symptoms, serum thyroxine and TRAb, thyroid ultrasound, and orbital computed tomography. Ficoll-Paque density gradient centrifugation was used to isolate PBMCs from under 11 ml of fresh peripheral blood. Total RNA was extracted using Trizol reagent, and RNA quality was assessed on an Agilent 2100 Bioanalyzer. This clonotype was counted many times. Its antigen specificity is not known. Base qualities are not provided; no much larger clone lies one nucleotide away. The TCR beta CDR3 regions were amplified from the RNA transcripts. The TCR CDR3 was subjected to a first round of RT-PCR using the HTBI primer set and the Qiagen OneStep RT-PCR kit. Libraries were constructed in a second round of multiplex PCR, after which size selection and purification were performed. Paired-end sequencing of the libraries was performed with 100 bp reads on an Illumina HiSeq2000. From the authors' description of their analysis: SOAPnuke was used to process the raw data, throwing out any read that contained adapters or uncalled bases, had a mean Phred below 15, or lacked an exact constant-primer or identifier match. COPE v1.2.5 was used to merge high-quality paired reads, and clonotypes were defined as unique nucleotide sequences. MiTCR v1.1 was used to align the clonotypes against IMGT TRBV, TRBD and TRBJ reference segments. The analysis was restricted to V-J combinations with a frequency above 0.0001, which together covered around 99% of the repertoires. The TCS score was defined as F50 (clonal expansion) divided by E x V (chaos), with BLOSUM62-based TCRdist calculated between CDR3 peptides within each V-J. Welch's t-statistics and random forest reduced fewer than 600 V-J features to 13, which were used in a naive Bayes classifier (R e1071). TCRdb passed the public sequencing reads through fastp at Q25 and MiXCR, retaining productive beta sequences. For every CDR3 protein sequence, its rows merge into one entry that carries the most common genes and DNA. V and J calls and clone size were set by TCRdb, not the authors. This sample comprises about 480,000 distinct CDR3 sequences, 14% of them detected only once. The ten largest account for about 17% of the sample.

According to the germline V gene (reference sequence), CDR1 reads SEHNR and CDR2 reads FQNEAQ. V lost 5 bases and J lost 4 bases, and the count of bases not matched to a germline gene is 6. The CDR3 runs 17 amino acids, cysteine and phenylalanine included. The retained sequence is limited to the CDR3, 51 bases, with the frame set at the first base. The TCR originated in a woman aged 18-29 years with Graves' hyperthyroidism. The sequence joins TRBV7-9 to TRBJ2-2, with TRBD2 identical over 14 junction bases. Sequenced material: blood. DNA sequence: TGTGCCAGCAGCACGGGACTAGCGGGAGAGGTCACCGGGGAGCTGTTTTTT. Translation gives CASSTGLAGEVTGELFF.